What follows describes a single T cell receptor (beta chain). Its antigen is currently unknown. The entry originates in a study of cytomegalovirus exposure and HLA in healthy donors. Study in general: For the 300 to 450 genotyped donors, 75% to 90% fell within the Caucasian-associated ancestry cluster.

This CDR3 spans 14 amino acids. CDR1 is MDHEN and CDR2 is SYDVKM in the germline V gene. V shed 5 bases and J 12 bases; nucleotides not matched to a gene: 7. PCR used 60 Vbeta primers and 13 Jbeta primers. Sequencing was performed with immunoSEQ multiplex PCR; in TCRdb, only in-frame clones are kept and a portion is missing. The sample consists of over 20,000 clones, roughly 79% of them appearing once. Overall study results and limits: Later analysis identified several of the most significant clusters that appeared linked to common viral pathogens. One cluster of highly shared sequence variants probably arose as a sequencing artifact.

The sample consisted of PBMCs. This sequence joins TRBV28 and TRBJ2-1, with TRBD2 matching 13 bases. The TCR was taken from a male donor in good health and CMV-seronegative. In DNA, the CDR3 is TGTGCCAGCAGTCCCGGACTAGCGGGAGCCACGCAGTTCTTC. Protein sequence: CASSPGLAGATQFF.